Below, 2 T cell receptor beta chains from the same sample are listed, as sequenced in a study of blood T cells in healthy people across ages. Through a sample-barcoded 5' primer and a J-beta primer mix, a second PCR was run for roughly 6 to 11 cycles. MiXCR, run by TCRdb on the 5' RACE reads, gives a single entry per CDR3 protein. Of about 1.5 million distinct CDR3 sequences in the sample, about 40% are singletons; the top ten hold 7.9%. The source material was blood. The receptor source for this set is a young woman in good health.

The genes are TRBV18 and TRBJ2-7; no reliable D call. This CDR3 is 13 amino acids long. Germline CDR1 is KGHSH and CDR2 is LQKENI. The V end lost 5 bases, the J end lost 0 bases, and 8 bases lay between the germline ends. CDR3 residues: CASSASYSYEQYF. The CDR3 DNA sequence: TGTGCCAGCTCAGCCTCGTACTCCTACGAGCAGTACTTC.

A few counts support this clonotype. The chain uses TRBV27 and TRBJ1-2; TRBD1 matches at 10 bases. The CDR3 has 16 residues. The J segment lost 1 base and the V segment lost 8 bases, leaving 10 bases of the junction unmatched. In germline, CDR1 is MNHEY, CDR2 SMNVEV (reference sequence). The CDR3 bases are TGTGCCAGCGGCCGGACAGGGGGGATTGTTAACTATGGCTACACCTTC. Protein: CASGRTGGIVNYGYTF.